Listed here are 4 T cell receptor beta chains from one sample, sequenced in a study of CXCR3-negative and CXCR3-positive naive CD8 T cells. Study-wide findings and caveats: More hydrophobic TRB CDR3s were found in CXCR3-positive naive cells than in CXCR3-negative naive cells.

No antigens are known for them. Via 5' RACE with UMI labels, TRB cDNA libraries were prepared. Each CDR3 protein gets one entry in TCRdb, which reprocessed the 5' RACE reads and gives no DNA. This repertoire includes 130,000 or so distinct CDR3 sequences. Sequenced sample: naive CXCR3+ CD8+ T cells from blood. The sample's subset: CD45RO-CCR7+CD27+CD95- naive CD8+ T cells expressing CXCR3 (TNR3+). All receptors derive from a human donor in good health. Some clones in this sample may be carry-over from other donors' samples.

The chain carries TRBV12-3 or TRBV12-4 and TRBJ2-1; TCRdb proposes TRBD2, but this gene call is untestable without DNA. CDR3 length equals 12 residues. CDR3 in amino acids: CASSEGFYEQFF.

The rearrangement links TRBV29-1 to TRBJ2-2; no DNA is available, so the TRBD2 call from TCRdb remains unchecked. Germline V gene sequence: CDR1 SQVTM, CDR2 ANQGSEA. The CDR3 sequence is 14 residues long. This CDR3 reads CSVLLAGVAGELFF.

The genes are TRBV20-1 and TRBJ2-3. The CDR3 spans 13 residues. The germline V gene encodes CDR1 DFQATT and CDR2 SNEGSKA (reference sequence). The CDR3 sequence: CSAPDLYTDTQYF.

The V call is TRBV4-3, the J call TRBJ1-3. The CDR3 runs 16 residues. Germline CDR1 LGHNA, CDR2 YSLEER. CDR3 region: CASSQDRGSSGNTIYF.